This T cell receptor (beta chain) is from a study of blood T cell repertoires in COVID-19 (dated by TCRdb to 2020 to 2021). Describing the broader study: Samples covering the acute and convalescent phases of COVID-19 were provided by collaborators in the United States, Italy and Spain. Samples were obtained from the ongoing ImmuneRACE study (first 160 participants) and from 1,200 or so subjects provided by 6 global collaborators. Nearly every sample came with metadata listing a de-identified subject ID, COVID-19 status, age in years and sex. Deeply sampled blood TCRbeta repertoires from subjects exposed to, actively infected with, or recovered from COVID-19 were included in the dataset. The material from the prospective study consisted of cDNA or gDNA derived from T cells, B-cell-depleted T cells, or PBMCs. The repertoires were made available in a free public database intended to serve as a resource for research on the immune response to SARS-CoV-2. Where HLA class I and class II types were available, the types were taken from metadata supplied by the sample provider, not from assay-based typing.

Regarding this clone: Its antigen is not yet known. Base qualities were left out, and no much larger clone turns up one base away.

Participants in the prospective study were enrolled through a virtual design, were aged 18 to 89 years, and lived in under 25 United States geographic areas. To assign participants to cohorts, the prospective study relied on clinical history that participants themselves reported in a screening survey and a study questionnaire. ImmuneRACE Cohort 3 recovered participants were defined by two consecutive negative NP/OP PCR tests, healthcare professional clearance, or symptom resolution. Mobile phlebotomists in the prospective study collected whole blood, serum and a nasopharyngeal or oropharyngeal swab from every participant. Over a roughly 2-month period, participants in the prospective study had the option of providing additional blood draws and questionnaires. Before DNA extraction, blood samples from the prospective study were shipped at room temperature or frozen. TCRbeta CDR3 regions were amplified from genomic DNA by means of the immunoSEQ Assay, a bias-controlled multiplex PCR. As for how the authors treated the data: The number of nucleated cells in each sample was estimated by amplification of reference gene primers within the assay. Sequence reads were collapsed and filtered to measure the absolute abundance of every unique TCRbeta CDR3 rearrangement. For each sample, productive Simpson clonality was calculated as the square root of Simpson's diversity index over productive rearrangements. TCRdb's version of the immuneACCESS table is confined to in-frame rearrangements and falls short of the full clone set. An unresolved V gene accounts for under half of the shortfall where checked; the remainder is of unknown origin. V and J calls and clone size are those listed in that table; D and trimming were worked out from the DNA. The sample profile shows a few hundred thousand clones; around 84% of them were found once. The ten largest clones add up to about 4% of the sample.

There are 15 amino acids in the CDR3, from cysteine to phenylalanine inclusive. This entry keeps only the CDR3 DNA: 45 bases, framed from base 1. Unmatched junction bases come to 5, with V trimmed by 3 bases and J by 3 bases. CDR1 KGHDR and CDR2 SFDVKD were looked up in the germline V gene. Study-level results and caveats: Clinical and demographic metadata were provided uncurated, with the amount varying by source and participant.

What was sequenced was PBMCs or T cells enriched from blood (not recorded which). The rearranged chain carries TRBV24-1 and TRBJ2-7, and 9 bases in between align with TRBD2. The TCR originated in a man aged 30 to 39 who had recovered from COVID-19. The DNA reads TGTGCCACCAGTGATCCCGCTAGCGGGGTCTACGAGCAGTACTTC. This translates into CATSDPASGVYEQYF.